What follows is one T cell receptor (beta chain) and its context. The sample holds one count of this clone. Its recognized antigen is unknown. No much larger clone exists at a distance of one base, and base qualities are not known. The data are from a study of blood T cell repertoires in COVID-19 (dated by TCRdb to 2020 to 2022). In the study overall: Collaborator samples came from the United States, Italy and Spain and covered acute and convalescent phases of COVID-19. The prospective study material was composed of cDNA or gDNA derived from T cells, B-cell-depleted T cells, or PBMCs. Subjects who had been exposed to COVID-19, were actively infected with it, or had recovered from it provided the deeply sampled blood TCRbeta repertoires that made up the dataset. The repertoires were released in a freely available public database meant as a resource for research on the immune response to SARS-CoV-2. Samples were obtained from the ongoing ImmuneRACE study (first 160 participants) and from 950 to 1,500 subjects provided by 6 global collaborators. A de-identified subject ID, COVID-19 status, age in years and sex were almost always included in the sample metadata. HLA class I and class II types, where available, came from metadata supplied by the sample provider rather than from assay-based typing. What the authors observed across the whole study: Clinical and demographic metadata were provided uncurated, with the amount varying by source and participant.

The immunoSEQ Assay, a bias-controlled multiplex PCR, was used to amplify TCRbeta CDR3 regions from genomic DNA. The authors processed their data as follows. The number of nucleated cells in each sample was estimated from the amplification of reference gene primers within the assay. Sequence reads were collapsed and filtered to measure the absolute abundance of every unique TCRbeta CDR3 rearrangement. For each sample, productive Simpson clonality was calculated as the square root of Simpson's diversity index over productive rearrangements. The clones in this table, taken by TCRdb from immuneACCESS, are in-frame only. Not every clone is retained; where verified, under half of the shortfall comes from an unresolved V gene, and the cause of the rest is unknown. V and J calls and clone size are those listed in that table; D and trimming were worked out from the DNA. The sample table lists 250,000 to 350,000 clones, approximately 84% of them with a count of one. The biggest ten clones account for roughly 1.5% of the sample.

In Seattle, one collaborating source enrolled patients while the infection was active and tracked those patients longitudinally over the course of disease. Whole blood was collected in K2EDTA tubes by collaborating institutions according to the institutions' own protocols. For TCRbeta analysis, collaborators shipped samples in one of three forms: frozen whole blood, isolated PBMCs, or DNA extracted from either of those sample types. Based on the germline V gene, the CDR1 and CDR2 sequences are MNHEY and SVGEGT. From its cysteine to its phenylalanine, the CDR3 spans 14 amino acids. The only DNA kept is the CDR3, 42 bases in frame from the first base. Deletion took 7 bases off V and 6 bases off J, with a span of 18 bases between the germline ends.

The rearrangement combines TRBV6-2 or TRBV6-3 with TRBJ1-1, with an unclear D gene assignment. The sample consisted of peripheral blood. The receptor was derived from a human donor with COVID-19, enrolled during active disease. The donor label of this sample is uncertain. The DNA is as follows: TGTGCCAGCACCCCCGTCGGCGGGTACGCTGAAGCTTTCTTT. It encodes CASTPVGGYAEAFF.